This TCR beta chain is drawn from a study of OX40 agonist ivuxolimab in advanced cancers. Study observations and caveats: With doses of 0.1-3.0 mg/kg, partial responders showed among the lowest clonal expansion.

A note on this clone: Its antigen is unidentified.

CDR1 and CDR2 from the germline V gene are LNHDA and SQIVND (reference sequence). V was cut by 6 bases and J by 1 base, with 9 bases left in between. The CDR3 loop spans 13 amino acids. Clones were sequenced by immunoSEQ multiplex PCR, and TCRdb holds only the in-frame ones, with some missing. Among tens of thousands of clones listed, just under 95% were seen once. V usage is TRBV19 and J usage is TRBJ1-1, with a possible D match to TRBD1 (6 bases). The receptor's source is an adult with an advanced solid tumor such as melanoma, head and neck, liver or kidney cancer. The specimen comprised CD4+ or CD8+ T cells sorted from blood, sampled in a trial of the OX40 agonist ivuxolimab. CDR3 loop: CASRETGNTEAFF. The CDR3 nucleotides read TGTGCCAGTAGAGAGACAGGGAACACTGAAGCTTTCTTT.